The text below deals with one TCR beta chain. Its antigen remains unknown. From germline, CDR1 is SGHNT and CDR2 YYREEE (reference sequence). The CDR3 spans 15 residues. V lost 3 bases to trimming and J lost 2 bases; unmatched junction nucleotides: 5. This record belongs to a study of radiotherapy plus CTLA-4 blockade in lung cancer. As for the study in general: Patients showed objective responses in about 20% of cases and disease control in roughly 31%. Overall study findings and caveats: Radiotherapy was combined with ipilimumab, and tumor-derived TCR clones then expanded in blood. Early clonal dynamics of blood T cells, together with interferon-beta, were reported as the best response predictor.

Chemo-refractory metastatic non-small-cell lung cancer patients were treated with focal radiation plus CTLA-4 blockade with ipilimumab. Sequencing was performed with immunoSEQ multiplex PCR; in TCRdb, only in-frame clones are kept and a portion is missing. The table has some 15,000 clones, around 70% seen once; the top ten hold 53%. The chain combines TRBV5-4 with TRBJ2-5; 9 nucleotides align to TRBD2. This material consisted of peripheral blood, taken from a patient treated with radiotherapy plus ipilimumab. This sequence was found in a human donor with non-small cell lung cancer whose response to radiotherapy plus ipilimumab could not be evaluated. CDR3 in DNA: TGTGCCAGCAGCTCAGGCGGGGGGGCTCAAGAGACCCAGTACTTC. Translating it yields CASSSGGGAQETQYF.